This T cell receptor (beta chain) was sequenced in a study of T cell responses to AZD1222 COVID-19 vaccine. Study-wide results and caveats: Breadth and depth of Spike-specific TCRs rose after two AZD1222 doses. Only a handful of AZD1222 recipients, several in all, had baseline seropositivity. Most donors were white British, females outnumbered males, and clonal diversity was possibly underestimated.

Within the sample, this clone is medium-sized. No antigen is known for it. TCRdb's table, derived via immunoSEQ multiplex PCR, lists solely in-frame clones and lacks some. In the table there are roughly 70,000 clones, 80% to 95% of which are singletons. Losses at the gene ends were 4 bases for V and 5 bases for J; bases not matched to a gene: 8. Germline V gene lookup returns CDR1 MRHNA and CDR2 SNTAGT. CDR3 length: 15 amino acids. The chain carries TRBV6-4 and TRBJ2-3; 8 nucleotides align to TRBD1. This sample comprised peripheral blood, obtained 28 days after the second dose of the MenACWY control vaccine. This TCR derives from an adult who received the MenACWY meningococcal vaccine as a control. CDR3 protein: CASSGSGGSGDTQYF. The CDR3, as DNA: TGTGCCAGCAGTGGTTCAGGGGGCTCGGGAGATACGCAGTATTTT.